The rows below give T cell receptor beta chains drawn from one sample of a study of somatic mutations in cytotoxic T cells in rheumatoid arthritis. TCRdb's copy holds only in-frame clones and misses some; the assay was immunoSEQ multiplex PCR. The sample has approximately 5,500 clones, more than 75% seen once. Sequencing was carried out using CD8+ T cells sorted from blood. Receptors originate from an adult with rheumatoid arthritis. Each CDR3 is given with its conserved first and last residue. The D gene is left open where the match is weak. Rows give clone size only sometimes, using once, few, many, or a class for an expanded clone.

>.|TRBJ2-3|TRBD2|16|TRBV7-8
TGTGCCAGCAGCTTATATTCTAGCGGGGGGGCCGATACGCAGTATTTT
CASSLYSSGGADTQYF
>.|TRBJ1-6|TRBD1|15|TRBV11-1
TGTGCCAGCAGTCGGGACAGGGGTGCAGATTCACCCCTCCACTTT
CASSRDRGADSPLHF
>few|TRBJ1-1|.|14|TRBV7-3
TGTGCCAGCAGCTTAACTGTTGTATCGACTGAAGCTTTCTTT
CASSLTVVSTEAFF
>.|TRBJ2-5|.|14|TRBV15
TGTGCCACCAGCAGTAAGGCCAGACGAGAGACCCAGTACTTC
CATSSKARRETQYF
>.|TRBJ1-6|.|12|TRBV2
TGTGCTAGTAGGGGGGGAGATTCACCCCTCCACTTT
CASRGGDSPLHF
>.|TRBJ2-7|.|13|TRBV9
TGTGCCAGCAGCGAGAGCGGGTCCTACGAGCAGTACTTC
CASSESGSYEQYF
>.|TRBJ1-6|TRBD1|17|TRBV9
TGTGCCAGCAGCGTAGTCCCGGCAGGGGGCGAAGCTTCACCCCTCCACTTT
CASSVVPAGGEASPLHF
>.|TRBJ2-1|TRBD1|14|TRBV6-4
TGTGCCAGCAGCCAGACAGGGGTGGGCAATGAGCAGTTCTTC
CASSQTGVGNEQFF
>.|TRBJ1-4|.|12|TRBV28
TGTGCCAGCAGTCTGCGGGGTAGCAGACTGTTTTTT
CASSLRGSRLFF
>.|TRBJ2-5|.|13|TRBV4-1
TGCGCCAGCAGCCAAGCCAGGGTTGAGACCCAGTACTTC
CASSQARVETQYF
>.|TRBJ1-1|TRBD1|14|TRBV9
TGTGCCAGCACCAAGGGGACAGGGAACACTGAAGCTTTCTTT
CASTKGTGNTEAFF
>.|TRBJ1-4|TRBD1|17|TRBV7-8
TGTGCCAGCAGCCTTACGACAGGGTTTGCAACTAATGAAAAACTGTTTTTT
CASSLTTGFATNEKLFF
>.|TRBJ1-4|.|17|TRBV13
TGTGCCAGCAGCTTAGGCCCGGCCCCCGCAACTAATGAAAAACTGTTTTTT
CASSLGPAPATNEKLFF
>once|TRBJ2-3|.|12|TRBV5-1
TGCGCCAGCGCCCAAGTGGCAGATACGCAGTATTTT
CASAQVADTQYF
>.|TRBJ1-1|.|15|TRBV9
TGTGCCAGCAGCGTAGTTCCGGAAGAGAACACTGAAGCTTTCTTT
CASSVVPEENTEAFF
>.|TRBJ1-3|.|18|TRBV10-3
TGTGCCATCCGCGCTGCGGCGGACCTTCGGTTCTCTGGAAACACCATATATTTT
CAIRAAADLRFSGNTIYF
>.|TRBJ1-1|.|14|TRBV9
TGTGCCAGCAGCGGACTGATTGGGGACACTGAAGCTTTCTTT
CASSGLIGDTEAFF
>.|TRBJ2-3|TRBD1|15|TRBV27
TGTGCCAGCAGTTTCCTGACAGGGAGAACAGATACGCAGTATTTT
CASSFLTGRTDTQYF
>once|TRBJ2-3|TRBD2|22|TRBV7-8
TGTGCCAGCAGCTTACCCAGACTAGCGGGGGGGCTGCCTCAATTATACACAGATACGCAGTATTTT
CASSLPRLAGGLPQLYTDTQYF
>.|TRBJ1-1|.|14|TRBV30
TGTGCCTGGAGTGCCACAGGGTCTGGCACTGAAGCTTTCTTT
CAWSATGSGTEAFF
>.|TRBJ1-5|TRBD1|16|TRBV28
TGTGCCAGCAGTACCGTCGGACAGGGAGAAGATCAGCCCCAGCATTTT
CASSTVGQGEDQPQHF
>.|TRBJ2-1|.|12|TRBV27
TGTGCCAGCAGTGTGTTGGAAGGTGAGCAGTTCTTC
CASSVLEGEQFF
>.|TRBJ2-7|TRBD1|15|TRBV4-1
TGCGCCAGCAGCCAAGAGGGCCAGGGGGCCTACGAGCAGTACTTC
CASSQEGQGAYEQYF
>.|TRBJ2-5|TRBD1|15|TRBV4-1
TGCGCCAGCAGCCAAGGGACAGGGGTTATAGAGACCCAGTACTTC
CASSQGTGVIETQYF
>.|TRBJ1-2|.|14|TRBV28
TGTGCCAGCAGTTTATGGGGGGCTAGATATGGCTACACCTTC
CASSLWGARYGYTF
>.|TRBJ2-1|TRBD2|17|TRBV7-2
TGTGCCAGCAGCCTACCTAGGACTAGCGGGGGCAACAATGAGCAGTTCTTC
CASSLPRTSGGNNEQFF
>.|TRBJ2-3|TRBD2|16|TRBV4-1
TGCGCCAGCAGCCACGGTCCTAGCGGGGGACCCCAGACGCAGTATTTT
CASSHGPSGGPQTQYF